The clone carrying this TCR beta chain was seen repeatedly, ten times or more. Its target is unknown. Noted time point: persistent/refractory GD, antithyroid drugs over 5 years with positive TRAb. PBMC-derived RNA was used for the TCR library. Arm-PCR with iRepertoire HTBI primers amplified the CDR3 regions for these TCR beta libraries. TCRdb recomputed calls from the multiplex PCR reads with MiXCR, one row per CDR3 protein. Among hundreds of thousands of distinct CDR3 sequences listed, less than 25% were seen once. These data belong to a study of regulatory T cells in long-lasting Graves disease. The study's findings and limits: Newly diagnosed patients had higher TCR diversity than persistent Graves' patients did.

V lost 0 bases and J 12 bases, leaving 13 bases between the germline ends. Germline V gives CDR1 SGHKS, CDR2 YYEKEE (reference sequence). The CDR3 is 12 amino acids. The receptor's source is a female donor with Graves disease. This specimen was peripheral blood mononuclear cells (PBMCs), taken when the disease was refractory, from a patient treated with antithyroid drugs. The chain couples TRBV5-5 to TRBJ2-7; D unresolved. The CDR3 reads CASSLAWGYGYF. Written as DNA, the CDR3 is TGTGCCAGCAGCTTGGCCTGGGGATATGGGTACTTC. Complete variable domain (other parts from reference TRBV5-5 and TRBJ2-7): DAGVTQSPTHLIKTRGQQVTLRCSPISGHKSVSWYQQVLGQGPQFIFQYYEKEERGRGNFPDRFSARQFPNYSSELNVNALLLGDSALYLCASSLAWGYGYFGPGTRLTVT.